This T cell receptor beta chain comes out of a study of regulatory T cells in long-lasting Graves disease. J lost 5 bases, V lost 5 bases, and 12 bases had no gene match. CDR3 length equals 15 residues. Building of the TCR beta libraries involved iRepertoire HTBI primers and Arm-PCR of CDR3 regions. Via MiXCR, TCRdb re-called the multiplex PCR reads, giving one row per CDR3 protein. The sample has 300,000 to 450,000 distinct CDR3 sequences, about 14% seen once. The sample's time point: newly diagnosed GD, antithyroid drugs for less than 3 months. Scientists built the TCR library using RNA that was extracted from PBMCs. This clonotype was detected ten times or more. As yet, its antigen is unknown. Study conclusions and caveats: Accuracy was perhaps lowered by the small sample size.

Here the sequenced sample was peripheral blood mononuclear cells (PBMCs), taken at new diagnosis, from a patient treated with antithyroid drugs. The receptor was isolated from a female donor with Graves disease. This chain links TRBV12-3 or TRBV12-4 with TRBJ2-7; 7 positions match TRBD2. The CDR3 DNA is TGTGCCAGCAGTGTCGTACCGGGAGGCTGGGACGAGCAGTACTTC. This encodes CASSVVPGGWDEQYF.